This T cell receptor beta chain was sequenced for a study of blood T cell repertoires in COVID-19 (dated by TCRdb to the early 2020s). The study in broad terms: The collaborator samples originated in the United States, Italy and Spain and spanned the acute and convalescent phases of COVID-19. The prospective study material was composed of cDNA or gDNA derived from T cells, B-cell-depleted T cells, or PBMCs. Deeply sampled blood TCRbeta repertoires from subjects exposed to, actively infected with, or recovered from COVID-19 were included in the dataset. The repertoires were released in a freely available public database meant as a resource for research on the immune response to SARS-CoV-2. The samples were drawn from the first 160 participants of the ongoing ImmuneRACE study and from some 1,300 subjects provided by 6 global collaborators. Nearly every sample came with metadata listing a de-identified subject ID, COVID-19 status, age in years and sex. Where available, HLA class I and class II types were obtained from metadata supplied by the sample provider rather than from assay-based typing. General findings and caveats noted by the study authors: Clinical and demographic metadata were provided uncurated, with the amount varying by source and participant.

TCRbeta CDR3 regions were amplified from genomic DNA using the immunoSEQ Assay, a bias-controlled multiplex PCR. Per the original workflow: The number of nucleated cells in each sample was estimated from the amplification of reference gene primers within the assay. To quantify the absolute abundance of each unique TCRbeta CDR3 rearrangement, sequence reads were collapsed and filtered. Productive Simpson clonality was computed per sample as the square root of Simpson's diversity index over productive rearrangements. The clones in this table, taken by TCRdb from immuneACCESS, are in-frame only. Not every clone is retained; where verified, under half of the shortfall comes from an unresolved V gene, and the cause of the rest is unknown. That table gives V, J and clone size, and the DNA gave D and trimming. In all, the sample holds 350,000 to 450,000 clones, and 91% of those were seen once. Of the sample, about 0.9% is held by the ten largest clones.

Participants in the prospective study were enrolled through a virtual design, were aged about 18 to 100 years, and lived in approximately 24 United States geographic areas. In the prospective study, participants were assigned to cohorts based on the clinical history participants reported in a screening survey and a study questionnaire. Exposed participants were defined as having been in contact with someone with a PCR-confirmed or clinician-diagnosed COVID-19 case within 2 weeks of study entry. Mobile phlebotomists in the prospective study collected whole blood, serum and a nasopharyngeal or oropharyngeal swab from every participant. Additional blood draws and questionnaires over an approximately two-month period could optionally be provided by prospective study participants. Before DNA extraction, prospective study blood samples were shipped either frozen or at room temperature. This clone has just one count. Its antigen is not yet known. Base qualities are not recorded, but no much larger clone differs from it by a single base.

The cysteine opens and the phenylalanine closes a CDR3 of 15 amino acids. Kept here is only the CDR3 DNA, which spans 45 bases and is read in frame from base 1. Trimming removed 4 bases from V and 7 bases from J; the gene matches leave 4 bases unexplained. In the germline V gene, CDR1 corresponds to SGHDT and CDR2 to YYEEEE. Recombination connected TRBV5-6 to TRBJ1-6, with TRBD1 matching 11 junction bases. This receptor was identified in a woman between 40 and 55 years old who had been exposed to COVID-19. Sequenced: PBMCs or T cells enriched from blood (not recorded which). This receptor has the CDR3 CASSADRGRNSPLHF. The nucleotides read TGTGCCAGCAGCGCGGACAGGGGGCGAAATTCACCCCTCCACTTT.